These 30 T cell receptor beta chains originate from one sample sequenced in a study of cytomegalovirus exposure and HLA in healthy donors. Amplification used 60 Vbeta primers and 13 Jbeta primers. Assay: immunoSEQ multiplex PCR; the TCRdb copy retains only in-frame clones and omits some. The sample carries 150,000 to 200,000 clones, 80% recorded once. Material: PBMCs. These receptors were obtained from a male donor in good health and CMV-seronegative.

Regarding this clone: One junction end disagrees with the germline gene, perhaps due to a read error. The chain employs TRBV29-1 and TRBJ2-1; TRBD2 agrees at 10 bases. Per the germline V gene, CDR1 is SQVTM and CDR2 is ANQGSEA. The CDR3 is 16 residues long. The chain's CDR3 is CSVEVAGGLIYNGQFF. CDR3 nucleotide sequence: TGCAGCGTTGAAGTAGCGGGGGGACTTATCTACAATGGGCAGTTCTTC.

J is TRBJ2-3 and V is TRBV2; TRBD1 agrees at 12 bases. The CDR3 covers 18 residues. Germline loops: CDR1 SNHLY, CDR2 FYNNEI. V gave up 6 bases and J gave up 3 bases; unmatched junction bases: 13. DNA of the CDR3: TGTGCCAGCAGGACCCCAACTCCGGGACAGGGGGCGACAGATACGCAGTATTTT. This translates into CASRTPTPGQGATDTQYF.

This clone was counted once. The chain employs TRBV6-6 and TRBJ2-7, with 8 bases fitting TRBD1. In germline, CDR1 is MNHNY, CDR2 SVGAGI (reference sequence). The CDR3 has 11 amino acids. V lost 5 bases to trimming and J lost 12 bases; unmatched junction nucleotides: 6. CDR3 sequence (DNA): TGTGCCAGCAGTAAGGACAGGGAATGGTACTTC. It translates to CASSKDREWYF.

The J gene is TRBJ1-1, the V gene TRBV5-1; TRBD1 is a possible D gene (5 bases). This CDR3 is 14 amino acids long. Trimming stripped 0 bases from V and 4 bases from J, with 10 bases between. Germline CDR1 and CDR2: SGHRS and YFSETQ. In DNA, the CDR3 is TGCGCCAGCAGCTTGGATCTTGGGGCCACTGAAGCTTTCTTT. Protein: CASSLDLGATEAFF.

The rearrangement uses TRBV7-8 and TRBJ2-3; D might be TRBD1 (7 bases). The CDR3 length is 15 residues. The V gene's germline CDR1 is SGHVS and CDR2 FQNEAQ. Between the trimmed V and J ends, which lost 5 bases and 6 bases, there was a span of 18 bases. This CDR3 reads CASSVRSGGRDTQYF. CDR3 sequence (DNA): TGTGCCAGCAGCGTACGGTCAGGGGGGCGCGATACGCAGTATTTT.

The gene calls are TRBV10-3 and TRBJ1-4, with D perhaps TRBD1 (5 bases). Trimming took off 3 bases at V and 5 bases at J, with 13 bases between the two ends. The germline gives CDR1 ENHRY, CDR2 SYGVKD. The CDR3 is 15 residues long. The CDR3 spells CAISEFDRPNEKLFF. The CDR3 region has the DNA TGTGCCATCAGTGAATTTGACAGACCGAATGAAAAACTGTTTTTT.

CDR3 sequence: CASSVKDRGLETQYF. CDR3 in DNA: TGTGCCAGCAGCGTGAAGGACAGGGGATTAGAGACCCAGTACTTC. The chain joins TRBV9 to TRBJ2-5, with 9 bases identical to TRBD1. The germline CDR1 and CDR2 sequences are SGDLS and YYNGEE. CDR3 size: 15 residues. V dropped 2 bases and J dropped 4; count of bases not matched to a gene: 6. The full variable domain, rest sourced from reference TRBV9 and TRBJ2-5, is DSGVTQTPKHLITATGQRVTLRCSPRSGDLSVYWYQQSLDQGLQFLIQYYNGEERAKGNILERFSAQQFPDLHSELNLSSLELGDSALYFCASSVKDRGLETQYFGPGTRLLVL.

The chain is built from TRBV2 and TRBJ2-7; D perhaps matches TRBD1 (6 bases). The DNA end is more similar to TRBJ2-5, so the J call may be wrong. Germline CDR1 and CDR2: SNHLY and FYNNEI. There are 16 residues in the CDR3. CDR3 nucleotides: TGTGCCAGCAGGGCCCTTGGGGGCAGGGAAGGTGAGACCCAGTACTTC. Translation: CASRALGGREGETQYF.

V is TRBV27 and J is TRBJ2-1; D perhaps matches TRBD1 (5 bases). The CDR3 has 16 amino acids. The V gene's germline CDR1 is MNHEY and CDR2 SMNVEV (reference sequence). V was cut by 6 bases and J by 3 bases, with 18 bases left in between. DNA of the CDR3: TGTGCCAGCAGACCCCCCGACAGTTCTGGCTACAATGAGCAGTTCTTC. Protein: CASRPPDSSGYNEQFF.

The chain employs TRBV7-8 and TRBJ2-3; 11 positions match TRBD2. Unmatched junction bases numbered 13, after V lost 4 bases and J lost 4 bases. There are 18 residues in the CDR3. Germline V gives CDR1 SGHVS, CDR2 FQNEAQ. CDR3 in amino acids: CASSSQRVAGGPSDTQYF. In nucleotides, the CDR3 is TGTGCCAGCAGCTCCCAGAGGGTAGCGGGGGGGCCATCAGATACGCAGTATTTT.

The V call is TRBV5-1, the J call TRBJ1-5; D might be TRBD1 (5 bases). Germline V lookup: CDR1 SGHRS, CDR2 YFSETQ. CDR3 length: 15 amino acids. The V end was cut by 0 bases, the J end by 6 bases, with 13 bases between. The DNA of the CDR3 is TGCGCCAGCAGCTTGGATGTCGGGGGACGTCAGCCCCAGCATTTT. Protein sequence: CASSLDVGGRQPQHF.

The chain couples TRBV6-5 to TRBJ1-1; possibly TRBD1 for D (5 bases). This CDR3 contains 14 residues. V shed 4 bases and J shed 1 base, with 10 bases lying between them. From germline, CDR1 is MNHEY and CDR2 SVGAGI. The CDR3 DNA reads TGTGCCAGCAGTTGGACAACTCCGAACACTGAAGCTTTCTTT. Translation: CASSWTTPNTEAFF.

This clone has only a few counts. The V call is TRBV2, the J call TRBJ2-2, with D possibly TRBD2 on 5 matching bases. Germline values: CDR1 SNHLY, CDR2 FYNNEI. The CDR3 length is 13 residues. Trimming took off 6 bases at V and 9 bases at J, with 14 bases between the two ends. The CDR3 sequence is CASRGEYFRELFF. The CDR3 DNA reads as TGTGCCAGCAGGGGAGAGTATTTCAGGGAGCTGTTTTTT.

The chain employs TRBV11-2 and TRBJ1-2; 9 bases align to TRBD1. With V trimmed by 5 bases and J by 8 bases, 6 bases remained unmatched. This CDR3 has 13 residues. Germline V CDR1 and CDR2: SGHAT, FQNNGV. CDR3 DNA: TGTGCCAGCAGCGCTACAGGGGGCTACGGCTACACCTTC. It translates to CASSATGGYGYTF.

The chain links TRBV7-9 to TRBJ1-2; D ambiguous. The CDR3 spans 14 residues. CDR1 SEHNR and CDR2 FQNEAQ come from the germline V gene (reference sequence). Trimming removed 0 bases at V and 8 bases at J, with 13 bases between. In DNA, the CDR3 is TGTGCCAGCAGCTTAGCGAGTCGCCCGGGAGGCTACACCTTC. This gives the protein CASSLASRPGGYTF. The full variable domain, its missing parts supplied by reference TRBV7-9 and TRBJ1-2, is DTGVSQNPRHKITKRGQNVTFRCDPISEHNRLYWYRQTLGQGPEFLTYFQNEAQLEKSRLLSDRFSAERPKGSFSTLEIQRTEQGDSAMYLCASSLASRPGGYTFGSGTRLTVV.

The chain links TRBV5-1 to TRBJ1-3; weak D call: TRBD1 (5 bases). Trimming took off 0 bases at V and 8 bases at J, with 9 bases between the two ends. From germline, CDR1 is SGHRS and CDR2 YFSETQ. The CDR3 sequence is 13 residues long. The CDR3 DNA sequence: TGCGCCAGCAGCTTGGCAGGGTCGGACACCATATATTTT. Its translation: CASSLAGSDTIYF.

The gene calls are TRBV7-9 and TRBJ2-7, with D unresolved. Germline CDR1 and CDR2: SEHNR and FQNEAQ (reference sequence). Trimming removed 3 bases at V and 3 bases at J, with 9 bases between. The CDR3 is 13 residues long. The CDR3 loop is CASSFPTSYEQYF. DNA of the CDR3: TGTGCCAGCAGCTTCCCCACGAGCTACGAGCAGTACTTC. Combining the CDR3 with reference TRBV7-9 and TRBJ2-7 gives the whole variable domain DTGVSQNPRHKITKRGQNVTFRCDPISEHNRLYWYRQTLGQGPEFLTYFQNEAQLEKSRLLSDRFSAERPKGSFSTLEIQRTEQGDSAMYLCASSFPTSYEQYFGPGTRLTVT.

The genes are TRBV14 and TRBJ2-2; D is undetermined. The V end lost 1 base, the J end lost 7 bases, and 10 bases lay between the germline ends. The CDR3 contains 14 residues. The germline V gene has CDR1 SGHDN and CDR2 FVKESK. CDR3 nucleotides: TGTGCCAGCAGCCAAGGGGCAGGTTACGGGGAGCTGTTTTTT. Its protein is CASSQGAGYGELFF.

J is TRBJ1-3 and V is TRBV6-1; D is unclear. CDR1 and CDR2 (germline): MNHNS, SASEGT. The CDR3 sequence is 16 residues long. The V and J ends lost 4 bases and 2 bases respectively, with 15 bases between them. The CDR3, as DNA: TGTGCCAGCAGTGCCCAGTTAACTATGGCTGGAAACACCATATATTTT. Translated: CASSAQLTMAGNTIYF.

This sequence joins TRBV27 and TRBJ1-1, with 8 bases identical to TRBD1. This CDR3 comprises 14 residues. V was clipped by 4 bases and J by 4 bases; unmatched bases: 5. Germline CDR1 MNHEY, CDR2 SMNVEV (reference sequence). This CDR3 is CASSWADRVTEAFF. CDR3 DNA: TGTGCCAGCAGTTGGGCGGACAGGGTCACTGAAGCTTTCTTT.

The chain couples TRBV7-2 to TRBJ2-7; TRBD2 is a possible D gene (5 bases). This CDR3 contains 14 residues. CDR1 SGHTA and CDR2 FQGNSA come from the germline V gene. V was pared by 3 bases and J by 6 bases, with 15 bases between. The CDR3 loop reads CASSLDSSTPEQYF. DNA for the CDR3: TGTGCCAGCAGCTTGGACTCAAGTACCCCCGAGCAGTACTTC.

The gene calls are TRBV20-1 and TRBJ2-7; D is unresolved. V was cut by 8 bases and J by 0 bases, with 8 bases left in between. Germline V gene lookup returns CDR1 DFQATT and CDR2 SNEGSKA (reference sequence). This CDR3 contains 11 residues. Here the CDR3 reads CSSERSYEQYF. The CDR3 nucleotides are TGCAGTTCAGAGCGCTCCTACGAGCAGTACTTC.

This chain uses TRBV6-1 with TRBJ1-2, with 12 bases that match TRBD1. V lost 1 base to trimming and J lost 8 bases; unmatched junction nucleotides: 8. The germline CDR1 and CDR2 sequences are MNHNS and SASEGT. The CDR3 contains 16 residues. The CDR3 loop is CASSEVRDRGRSGYTF. The CDR3 DNA reads TGTGCCAGCAGTGAAGTGAGGGACAGGGGGCGTTCGGGCTACACCTTC.

This clone was recorded once. CDR3 region: CASSPGGYSNQPQHF. In DNA, the CDR3 is TGCGCCAGCAGCCCCGGGGGATATAGCAATCAGCCCCAGCATTTT. The V gene is TRBV5-1, the J gene TRBJ1-5; D is perhaps TRBD1 (5 bases). The germline V gene has CDR1 SGHRS and CDR2 YFSETQ. V lost 4 bases, J lost 0 bases, and 11 bases lay in between. CDR3 size: 15 residues.

CDR3 nucleotides: TGTGCCAGCAGACCCGGGACAGACACCTACGAGCAGTACTTC. It is translated as CASRPGTDTYEQYF. This chain joins TRBV6-5 and TRBJ2-5, with 7 bases fitting TRBD1. The J call is uncertain, as TRBJ2-7 better fits the DNA end. The CDR3 totals 14 residues. CDR1 is MNHEY and CDR2 is SVGAGI in the germline V gene.

The V and J genes are TRBV14 and TRBJ1-2; no firm D call. Between the trimmed V and J ends, which lost 1 base and 5 bases, there was a span of 8 bases. The CDR3 is made up of 13 amino acids. CDR1 and CDR2 from the germline V gene are SGHDN and FVKESK. The CDR3 nucleotides are TGTGCCAGCAGCCAAGTGCGATGGTATGGCTACACCTTC. It is translated as CASSQVRWYGYTF.

The chain links TRBV2 to TRBJ2-2; 11 bases line up with TRBD1. CDR1 SNHLY and CDR2 FYNNEI come from the germline V gene. Unmatched junction bases numbered 8, after V lost 5 bases and J lost 6 bases. The CDR3 has 16 residues. The CDR3 protein is CASSREGQGDSGELFF. The CDR3, as DNA: TGTGCCAGCAGTCGAGAGGGACAGGGGGATTCCGGGGAGCTGTTTTTT.

This clone was counted only a few times. The junction departs from the called germline gene at one end, perhaps through a read error. The V gene is TRBV7-9, the J gene TRBJ2-2; D possibly corresponds to TRBD1 (5 bases). Looked up from germline, CDR1 is SEHNR and CDR2 is FQNEAQ (reference sequence). This CDR3 region has 12 residues. CDR3 coding DNA: TGTGCCAGCAGCTTAGCTTCGACAGCCATGGCGTTT. It encodes CASSLASTAMAF.

This chain uses TRBV6-1 with TRBJ1-1; D gene uncertain. This CDR3 spans 15 amino acids. Germline V gives CDR1 MNHNS, CDR2 SASEGT. Deletions cut 7 bases from V and 4 bases from J, with 19 bases between. This chain's CDR3 is CASTRTQTGVTEAFF. DNA for the CDR3: TGTGCCAGCACTCGGACCCAAACCGGGGTCACTGAAGCTTTCTTT.

The table lists this clone with a few counts. The chain uses TRBV7-8 and TRBJ2-3; 9 bases map to TRBD1. This CDR3 has 14 residues. Germline CDR1 and CDR2: SGHVS and FQNEAQ. V lost 10 bases and J lost 1; bases outside the gene matches: 6. The CDR3 nucleotides read TGTGCCATCCGGGACAGGGTCGGCACAGATACGCAGTATTTT. This codes for CAIRDRVGTDTQYF.